A selection of T cell receptor beta chains follows, all from one sample in a study of cytomegalovirus exposure and HLA in healthy donors. Sequencing was performed with immunoSEQ multiplex PCR; in TCRdb, only in-frame clones are kept and a portion is missing. The sample has under 150,000 clones; about 70% are singletons. What was sequenced was PBMCs. These receptors were obtained from a woman aged 40 to 49 in good health and CMV-seronegative. The CDR3 runs from the conserved cysteine through the conserved F or W. The D gene is left open where the match is weak. Size is omitted from some rows. Given values are once, few, many or a class for expanded clones.

J	length	D	size	V	DNA	CDR3
TRBJ1-3	12	NA	once	TRBV28	TGTGCCAGCCATGGGGGGGTATCGGCCATATATTTT	CASHGGVSAIYF
TRBJ2-6	14	NA	NA	TRBV18	TGTGCCAGCTCATTCAGACAGGCCAGGGACGTCCTGACTTTC	CASSFRQARDVLTF
TRBJ2-3	15	TRBD2	once	TRBV7-3	TGTGCCAGCAGCTCTAGCGGGGGGGCCGCAGATACGCAGTATTTT	CASSSSGGAADTQYF
TRBJ2-7	14	NA	NA	TRBV7-2	TGTGCCAGCAGATCCTCTAGTGTATCCTACGAGCAGTACTTC	CASRSSSVSYEQYF
TRBJ2-7	14	TRBD2	NA	TRBV19	TGTGCCAGTAGTGGGACTAGCGGGGAGTACGAGCAGTACTTC	CASSGTSGEYEQYF
TRBJ1-4	16	TRBD1	NA	TRBV30	TGTGCCTGGACCCCCAGGAAGGACAGGGGGCGTGAAAAACTGTTTTTT	CAWTPRKDRGREKLFF
TRBJ1-2	15	TRBD1	NA	TRBV4-3	TGCGCCAGCAGCCACCCCGGACAGGGGGTATATGGCTACACCTTC	CASSHPGQGVYGYTF
TRBJ2-1	15	NA	few	TRBV6-6	TGTGCCAGCAGTTTGAGTAGGAGTGGTGCCAATGAGCAGTTCTTC	CASSLSRSGANEQFF
TRBJ1-6	15	TRBD1	once	TRBV30	TGTGCCTGGAGCACAGGGGGCTCCTATAATTCACCCCTCCACTTT	CAWSTGGSYNSPLHF
TRBJ1-1	16	NA	NA	TRBV30	TGTGCCTGGATATCACAGGGCTGGGGAAAGAACACTGAAGCTTTCTTT	CAWISQGWGKNTEAFF
TRBJ2-3	13	NA	NA	TRBV25-1	TGTGCCAGCAGTTGGAACAGGGCAGATACGCAGTATTTT	CASSWNRADTQYF
TRBJ1-6	15	NA	NA	TRBV5-4	TGTGCCAGCAGCCTGAGATCCGGGGGAGATTCACCCCTCCACTTT	CASSLRSGGDSPLHF
TRBJ1-6	17	TRBD1	NA	TRBV2	TGTGCCAGCCGCCGGGACAGGGCAAGCTCCTATAATTCACCCCTCCACTTT	CASRRDRASSYNSPLHF